These 11 T cell receptor beta chains share one sample of origin, sequenced in a study of T cells in tumors after PD-1 blockade. Sequencing used immunoSEQ multiplex PCR; TCRdb keeps in-frame clones, though not all of them. This sample carries about 13,000 clones, roughly three fifths of them seen once, and the ten largest clones take 20% to 30%. The sample here was tumor tissue, taken before anti-PD-1 treatment. All receptors come from a human donor with cutaneous squamous cell carcinoma.

CDR3 loop: CASRSRQGRADTQYF. The DNA for the CDR3 is TGTGCCAGTAGGAGTCGACAGGGGAGGGCAGATACGCAGTATTTT. J is TRBJ2-3 and V is TRBV19; D may be TRBD1 (8 bases). CDR3 length equals 15 residues. The germline V gene encodes CDR1 LNHDA and CDR2 SQIVND (reference sequence). Trimming removed 6 bases from V and 4 bases from J, with 17 bases in between. The full variable domain, its missing parts supplied by reference TRBV19 and TRBJ2-3, is DGGITQSPKYLFRKEGQNVTLSCEQNLNHDAMYWYRQDPGQGLRLIYYSQIVNDFQKGDIAEGYSVSREKKESFPLTVTSAQKNPTAFYLCASRSRQGRADTQYFGPGTRLTVL.

The chain employs TRBV10-3 and TRBJ1-5; 12 bases match TRBD1. CDR3 length equals 15 residues. Germline lookup yields CDR1 ENHRY and CDR2 SYGVKD. The J segment lost 6 bases and the V segment lost 10 bases, leaving 10 bases of the junction unmatched. In DNA, the CDR3 is TGTGCCACCGGGACAGGGGGCGCGTACAGTCAGCCCCAGCATTTT. This gives the protein CATGTGGAYSQPQHF.

The genes are TRBV7-8 and TRBJ2-7, with D tentatively TRBD1 (6 bases). CDR1 SGHVS and CDR2 FQNEAQ come from the germline V gene. The CDR3 is 14 residues long. V was pared by 5 bases and J by 5 bases, with 16 bases between. CDR3 DNA: TGTGCCAGCAGCCCTACCACAAACAGGGACGAGCAGTACTTC. It yields the protein CASSPTTNRDEQYF.

This clone has only a few counts. J is TRBJ2-5 and V is TRBV10-2; 10 bases are a match to TRBD1. J was trimmed by 4 bases and V by 0 bases; bases with no gene match: 8. CDR1 WSHSY and CDR2 SAAADI come from the germline V gene. This CDR3 is 17 amino acids long. Written as DNA, the CDR3 is TGCGCCAGCAGTGAGTCGCTTAGGGGGGACAGGGGAGAGACCCAGTACTTC. Protein sequence: CASSESLRGDRGETQYF.

The V call is TRBV3-1 (or the pseudogene TRBV3-2), the J call TRBJ2-5; D possibly corresponds to TRBD1 (6 bases). This CDR3 contains 14 residues. Germline assignment: CDR1 LGHDT and CDR2 YNNKEL (reference sequence). V was clipped by 3 bases and J by 1 base, with 9 bases between them. The CDR3 region is CASSHRGSQETQYF. Written as DNA, the CDR3 is TGTGCCAGCAGCCATAGGGGGAGCCAAGAGACCCAGTACTTC.

This clone is deemed medium-sized. As DNA, the CDR3 is TGTGCCAGCAGCACGGGACAGGGGGCGGGTCAGCCCCAGCATTTT. It translates to CASSTGQGAGQPQHF. The gene calls are TRBV7-2 and TRBJ1-5; 12 nucleotides line up with TRBD1. Germline-derived CDR1 and CDR2 are SGHTA and FQGNSA. V shed 5 bases, J shed 6 bases, and the junction held 5 bases outside the gene matches. CDR3 length: 15 amino acids.

In this sample, this clone is medium-sized. The gene calls are TRBV21-1 and TRBJ1-1. TRBV21-1 has pseudogene status. The CDR3 runs to 13 residues. Here the CDR3 DNA reads TGTGCCAGCAGGTGGGGGGTTCACACTGAAGCTTTCTTT. It codes for CASRWGVHTEAFF.

This clone was observed a handful of times. The chain combines TRBV28 with TRBJ2-4, with D perhaps matching TRBD2 (6 bases). The CDR3 runs to 16 residues. Trimming shortened V by 5 bases and J by 5 bases, and 19 bases separated the two germline ends. Germline V gives CDR1 MDHEN, CDR2 SYDVKM. The CDR3 loop is CASSLKASGGENIQYF. In nucleotides, the CDR3 is TGTGCCAGCAGTCTAAAGGCTTCCGGGGGAGAAAACATTCAGTACTTC.

Worth noting for this clone: This sample also contains other DNA sequences that code for the same CDR3. The CDR3 protein is CASSPSYNEQFF. The DNA of the CDR3 is TGTGCCAGTAGTCCTAGCTACAATGAGCAGTTCTTC. The J gene is TRBJ2-1, the V gene TRBV19; D ambiguous. Per the germline V gene, CDR1 is LNHDA and CDR2 is SQIVND (reference sequence). This CDR3 region has 12 residues. With 5 bases removed from V and 3 bases from J, the gap between germline ends came to 5 bases.

CDR3 loop: CASSIRGDGTDTQYF. CDR3 nucleotides: TGTGCCAGTAGTATCCGAGGCGACGGCACAGATACGCAGTATTTT. The gene calls are TRBV19 and TRBJ2-3; D ambiguous. The germline V gene has CDR1 LNHDA and CDR2 SQIVND (reference sequence). This CDR3 contains 15 residues. V gave up 3 bases and J gave up 1 base, with 11 bases separating them. The entire variable domain, with the rest obtained from reference TRBV19 and TRBJ2-3, is as follows: DGGITQSPKYLFRKEGQNVTLSCEQNLNHDAMYWYRQDPGQGLRLIYYSQIVNDFQKGDIAEGYSVSREKKESFPLTVTSAQKNPTAFYLCASSIRGDGTDTQYFGPGTRLTVL.

The gene calls are TRBV27 and TRBJ2-3, with no clear D. V was shortened by 5 bases and J by 0 bases, with 9 bases between the two germline ends. Germline-derived CDR1 and CDR2 are MNHEY and SMNVEV (reference sequence). The CDR3 is 14 amino acids. The CDR3 region has the DNA TGTGCCAGCAGTGCCCTCCCTAGCACAGATACGCAGTATTTT. Translation gives CASSALPSTDTQYF.